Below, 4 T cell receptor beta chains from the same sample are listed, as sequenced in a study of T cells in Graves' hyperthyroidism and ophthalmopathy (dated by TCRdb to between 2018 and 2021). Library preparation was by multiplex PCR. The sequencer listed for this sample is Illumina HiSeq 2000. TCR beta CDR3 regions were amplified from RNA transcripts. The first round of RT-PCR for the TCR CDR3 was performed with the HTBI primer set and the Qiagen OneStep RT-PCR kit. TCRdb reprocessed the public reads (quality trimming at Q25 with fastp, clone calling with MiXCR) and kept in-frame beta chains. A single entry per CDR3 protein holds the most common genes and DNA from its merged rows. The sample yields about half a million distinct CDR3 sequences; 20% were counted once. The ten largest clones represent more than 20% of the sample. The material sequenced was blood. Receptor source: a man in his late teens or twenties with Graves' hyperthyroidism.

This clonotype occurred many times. CDR3 protein: CASTERRQGWWTEAFF. DNA for the CDR3: TGTGCCAGCACAGAACGGAGGCAGGGGTGGTGGACTGAAGCTTTCTTT. The chain links TRBV28 to TRBJ1-1, with D perhaps matching TRBD1 (6 bases). CDR3 size: 16 residues. Deletions cut 7 bases from V and 5 bases from J, with 23 bases between. Germline V gene sequence: CDR1 MDHEN, CDR2 SYDVKM.

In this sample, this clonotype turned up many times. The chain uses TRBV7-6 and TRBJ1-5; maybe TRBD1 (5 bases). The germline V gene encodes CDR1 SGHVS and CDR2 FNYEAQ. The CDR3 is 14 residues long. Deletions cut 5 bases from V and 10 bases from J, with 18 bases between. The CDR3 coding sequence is TGTGCCAGCAGCCCAGGGAGAGGGATCAGCCCCCAGCATTTT. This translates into CASSPGRGISPQHF.

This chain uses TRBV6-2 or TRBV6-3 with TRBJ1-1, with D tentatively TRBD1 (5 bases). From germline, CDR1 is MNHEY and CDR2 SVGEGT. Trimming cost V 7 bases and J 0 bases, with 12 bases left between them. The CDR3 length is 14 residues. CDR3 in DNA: TGTGCCAGCAAGACAGAAACAATGAACACTGAAGCTTTCTTT. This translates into CASKTETMNTEAFF.

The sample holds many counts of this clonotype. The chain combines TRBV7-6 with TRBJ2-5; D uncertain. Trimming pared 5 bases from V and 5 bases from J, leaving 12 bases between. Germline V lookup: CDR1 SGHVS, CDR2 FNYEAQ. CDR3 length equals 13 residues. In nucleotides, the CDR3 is TGTGCCAGCAGCCAGGCTCTGGAGGAGACCCAGTACTTC. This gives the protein CASSQALEETQYF.